This entry lists 20 T cell receptor beta chains sequenced from one sample in a study of T cell responses to AZD1222 COVID-19 vaccine. Sequencing was performed with immunoSEQ multiplex PCR; in TCRdb, only in-frame clones are kept and a portion is missing. The sample shows 180,000 or so clones, 92% of them seen only once. The source was peripheral blood, collected 28 days after the second AZD1222 dose. The receptors here all came from an adult who received the AZD1222 COVID-19 vaccine.

The V gene is TRBV6-2 or TRBV6-3, the J gene TRBJ2-7; D is uncertain. V was trimmed by 5 bases and J by 3 bases, leaving 26 bases between them. Germline V lookup: CDR1 MNHEY, CDR2 SVGEGT. The CDR3 loop spans 18 amino acids. The CDR3 protein is CASSTPEAHRLPHYEQYF. CDR3 DNA: TGTGCCAGCAGTACCCCCGAGGCACACCGGCTACCTCACTACGAGCAGTACTTC.

The rearrangement uses TRBV27 and TRBJ1-2, with D perhaps TRBD1 (6 bases). V was trimmed by 6 bases and J by 10 bases, leaving 21 bases between them. Germline V gene lookup returns CDR1 MNHEY and CDR2 SMNVEV (reference sequence). CDR3 length equals 14 residues. The CDR3 loop is CASSHGGAAQDYTF. In DNA form, the CDR3 reads TGTGCCAGCAGCCACGGGGGGGCGGCTCAGGACTACACCTTC.

V gene TRBV29-1 combines with J gene TRBJ2-1; no clear D gene. Germline V lookup: CDR1 SQVTM, CDR2 ANQGSEA. CDR3 length equals 12 residues. The ends were cut back, 0 bases at V and 6 bases at J, with 6 bases in the middle. The CDR3 region has the DNA TGCAGCGTTGAAGATCCCGGCAATGAGCAGTTCTTC. As protein: CSVEDPGNEQFF.

The chain is built from TRBV19 and TRBJ2-7; 7 bases line up with TRBD1. CDR1 is LNHDA, CDR2 SQIVND, per germline (reference sequence). This CDR3 comprises 13 residues. J lost 3 bases, V lost 3 bases, and 2 bases had no gene match. The CDR3 region is CASSIRQGYEQYF. As DNA, the CDR3 is TGTGCCAGTAGTATTCGACAGGGCTACGAGCAGTACTTC.

CDR3 region: CASFQEPNSPLHF. The CDR3 nucleotides are TGTGCCAGCTTCCAGGAGCCTAATTCACCCCTCCACTTT. This sequence joins TRBV2 and TRBJ1-6, with D hard to call. V gave up 8 bases and J gave up 6 bases, with 11 bases separating them. CDR3 length: 13 residues. The germline V gene encodes CDR1 SNHLY and CDR2 FYNNEI.

The chain employs TRBV18 and TRBJ1-1; D is possibly TRBD1 (6 bases). The CDR3 runs 20 residues. The germline gives CDR1 KGHSH, CDR2 LQKENI. V lost 0 bases, J lost 3 bases, and 26 bases lay in between. The CDR3 DNA reads as TGTGCCAGCTCACCACCGGTCACGGGGTGGGGGCCCTTTAGGGACACTGAAGCTTTCTTT. Amino acid sequence: CASSPPVTGWGPFRDTEAFF.

The J gene is TRBJ1-6, the V gene TRBV5-1; D gene unclear. Trimming took off 0 bases at V and 7 bases at J, with 8 bases between the two ends. CDR1 is SGHRS and CDR2 is YFSETQ in the germline V gene. This CDR3 has 14 residues. The CDR3 is CASSLEGSNSPLHF. CDR3 bases: TGCGCCAGCAGCTTGGAGGGTTCCAATTCACCCCTCCACTTT.

The rearrangement links TRBV7-9 to TRBJ2-1; 7 bases line up with TRBD2. Germline V CDR1 and CDR2: SEHNR, FQNEAQ (reference sequence). CDR3 length equals 14 residues. V gave up 2 bases and J gave up 4 bases; unmatched junction bases: 2. In DNA, the CDR3 is TGTGCCAGCAGCTTAACTAGCGAGTACAATGAGCAGTTCTTC. Translated: CASSLTSEYNEQFF. Complete variable domain (other parts from reference TRBV7-9 and TRBJ2-1): DTGVSQNPRHKITKRGQNVTFRCDPISEHNRLYWYRQTLGQGPEFLTYFQNEAQLEKSRLLSDRFSAERPKGSFSTLEIQRTEQGDSAMYLCASSLTSEYNEQFFGPGTRLTVL.

The CDR3 coding sequence is TGTGCCAGCAGTACCGACAGGGGAAATGGCTACACCTTC. Its protein product is CASSTDRGNGYTF. The V call is TRBV6-6, the J call TRBJ1-2; 8 positions agree with TRBD1. This CDR3 contains 13 residues. With V trimmed by 5 bases and J by 6 bases, 5 bases remained unmatched. The germline gives CDR1 MNHNY, CDR2 SVGAGI (reference sequence).

V gene TRBV19 combines with J gene TRBJ1-1, with TRBD1 as a possible D gene (5 bases). There are 14 residues in the CDR3. Trimming took 5 bases from V and 2 from J, leaving 12 bases between them. The germline CDR1 and CDR2 sequences are LNHDA and SQIVND (reference sequence). This chain's CDR3 is CASSPTVTNTEAFF. The CDR3 region has the DNA TGTGCCAGTAGTCCGACAGTTACAAACACTGAAGCTTTCTTT.

V is TRBV7-2 and J is TRBJ1-6, with 7 nucleotides matching TRBD1. This CDR3 is built from 14 residues. V shed 3 bases and J 7 bases; nucleotides not matched to a gene: 3. In germline, CDR1 is SGHTA, CDR2 FQGNSA. CDR3 sequence (DNA): TGTGCCAGCAGCTTGGGACAGTCAAATTCACCCCTCCACTTT. It is translated as CASSLGQSNSPLHF.

This clone was recorded a few times. The V gene is TRBV5-1, the J gene TRBJ1-3, with 8 bases identical to TRBD1. The CDR3 spans 14 residues. Trimming at V came to 4 bases and at J to 8 bases, leaving 8 bases not matched to a gene. Germline CDR1 SGHRS, CDR2 YFSETQ. DNA for the CDR3: TGCGCCAGCAGCCTAGGGACAGGATTGGACACCATATATTTT. Protein: CASSLGTGLDTIYF.

The DNA of the CDR3 is TGTGCCAGCAGCCCCCGGACTATTGACGAGCAGTACTTC. Its protein is CASSPRTIDEQYF. The V and J genes are TRBV4-2 and TRBJ2-7; TRBD2 is a possible D gene (6 bases). The length of the CDR3 is 13 residues. CDR1 is LGHNA and CDR2 is YNFKEQ in the germline V gene. V was trimmed by 4 bases and J by 5 bases, leaving 12 bases between them.

The CDR3 is CASSSTSGRMSSYNEQFF. The CDR3 DNA sequence: TGTGCCAGCAGCTCGACTAGCGGGCGTATGAGCTCCTACAATGAGCAGTTCTTC. The V call is TRBV5-6, the J call TRBJ2-1, with TRBD2 matching 10 bases. Germline-derived CDR1 and CDR2 are SGHDT and YYEEEE. The CDR3 spans 18 residues. Trimming cost V 3 bases and J 0 bases; bases outside gene matches: 9.

V gene TRBV10-2 combines with J gene TRBJ2-3, with 12 bases aligning to TRBD2. Per germline, CDR1 WSHSY and CDR2 SAAADI. This CDR3 has 17 residues. V was pared by 6 bases and J by 2 bases, with 9 bases of the junction left unmatched. For the CDR3, the DNA is TGCGCCAGCAGAGGCATGTCTAGCGGGGGGGCCACAGATACGCAGTATTTT. This sequence encodes CASRGMSSGGATDTQYF.

In DNA form, the CDR3 reads TGTGCCAGCAGCCGTGGTTACGAGCAGTACTTC. Residues: CASSRGYEQYF. The chain employs TRBV7-9 and TRBJ2-7; no firm D call. Germline values: CDR1 SEHNR, CDR2 FQNEAQ (reference sequence). This CDR3 comprises 11 residues. The ends were cut back, 5 bases at V and 4 bases at J, with 6 bases in the middle.

J is TRBJ1-1 and V is TRBV11-2; 9 bases are a match to TRBD1. The V and J ends lost 1 base and 4 bases, in that order; junction bases with no gene match: 7. CDR3 length: 16 amino acids. Per the germline V gene, CDR1 is SGHAT and CDR2 is FQNNGV. The CDR3 is CASSLGDRVYFTEAFF. The CDR3 DNA follows: TGTGCCAGCAGCTTAGGGGACAGGGTCTACTTCACTGAAGCTTTCTTT.

The chain combines TRBV6-5 with TRBJ1-1; D may be TRBD1 (6 bases). The CDR3 is 14 amino acids. Germline loops: CDR1 MNHEY, CDR2 SVGAGI. With 0 bases removed from V and 4 bases from J, the gap between germline ends came to 9 bases. CDR3 coding DNA: TGTGCCAGCAGTTACTCAGGGGGGAGCACTGAAGCTTTCTTT. The encoded protein is CASSYSGGSTEAFF.

The chain employs TRBV27 and TRBJ1-2; the match to TRBD1 covers 10 bases. Germline loops: CDR1 MNHEY, CDR2 SMNVEV (reference sequence). V shed 4 bases, J shed 7 bases, and the junction held 15 bases outside the gene matches. The CDR3 spans 17 residues. For the CDR3, the DNA is TGTGCCAGCAGTTCGGGACAGGGGTCCCCGATTGGAGGTGGCTACACCTTC. Translation gives CASSSGQGSPIGGGYTF.

The chain recombines TRBV2 with TRBJ1-3, with TRBD1 identical over 10 bases. The CDR3 is 14 amino acids. Germline CDR1 SNHLY, CDR2 FYNNEI. The V and J ends lost 8 bases and 4 bases, in that order; junction bases with no gene match: 5. CDR3 in amino acids: CASRDRGKGNTIYF. The CDR3 DNA reads as TGTGCCAGCCGGGACAGGGGTAAAGGAAACACCATATATTTT.